Below, 22 T cell receptor beta chains from the same sample are listed, as sequenced in a study of cytomegalovirus exposure and HLA in healthy donors. 60 Vbeta and 13 Jbeta primers were used in PCR. The table came from immunoSEQ multiplex PCR; TCRdb's copy has only in-frame clones and leaves some out. This sample has more than 100,000 clones; approximately 15% occur once, and the top ten carry about 1.9%. Sequences were obtained from PBMCs. These receptors were taken from a woman younger than 35 in good health and CMV-seronegative.

The chain couples TRBV6-1 to TRBJ2-7, with D unresolved. Deletions cut 4 bases from V and 0 bases from J, with 7 bases between. The CDR3 has 13 residues. Germline assignment: CDR1 MNHNS and CDR2 SASEGT. CDR3 nucleotide sequence: TGTGCCAGCAGTGCCCACAGCTCCTACGAGCAGTACTTC. This translates into CASSAHSSYEQYF.

This clone came up a few times. V usage is TRBV5-1 and J usage is TRBJ2-7; TRBD1 aligns across 9 bases. J was trimmed by 7 bases and V by 7 bases; bases with no gene match: 15. The germline V gene has CDR1 SGHRS and CDR2 YFSETQ. The CDR3 runs 15 residues. In nucleotides, the CDR3 is TGCGCCAGCCGTGATACCGGGACAGGGTCGTATGAGCAGTACTTC. Translated, it gives CASRDTGTGSYEQYF.

This rearrangement joins TRBV5-1 to TRBJ2-1, with unresolved D. Trimming left V 0 bases short and J 5 bases short, with 12 bases between. The CDR3 runs to 15 residues. The germline V gene encodes CDR1 SGHRS and CDR2 YFSETQ. The CDR3 bases are TGCGCCAGCAGCTTGGCAGGTAACGCCGACAATGAGCAGTTCTTC. Translated, it gives CASSLAGNADNEQFF.

The V gene is TRBV25-1, the J gene TRBJ1-1; D ambiguous. Looked up from germline, CDR1 is MGHDK and CDR2 is SYGVNS. The CDR3 length is 11 residues. Between the trimmed V and J ends, which lost 6 bases and 5 bases, there was a span of 7 bases. The CDR3 protein is CASSFGTEAFF. CDR3 bases: TGTGCCAGCAGCTTCGGGACTGAAGCTTTCTTT.

The table lists this clone with a few counts. The chain uses TRBV15 and TRBJ2-3, with D tentatively TRBD1 (5 bases). CDR3 size: 12 residues. CDR1 LNHNV and CDR2 YYDKDF come from the germline V gene (reference sequence). Trimming cost V 6 bases and J 1 base, with 5 bases left between them. CDR3 residues: CATRGRTDTQYF. The CDR3 coding sequence is TGTGCCACCAGGGGGCGCACAGATACGCAGTATTTT.

This clone was seen more than once but under ten times. V and J are TRBV11-2 and TRBJ2-4; D perhaps matches TRBD2 (6 bases). Germline-derived CDR1 and CDR2 are SGHAT and FQNNGV. V lost 4 bases to trimming and J lost 4 bases, with 11 bases between them. The CDR3 sequence is 14 residues long. In DNA, the CDR3 is TGTGCCAGCAGCTCCGTACGGGGGAAAAACATTCAGTACTTC. This codes for CASSSVRGKNIQYF.

The sample holds a few counts of this clone. The CDR3 nucleotides read TGTGCCAGCAGTTTAGGCACAGGGTTGCATCAGCCCCAGCATTTT. Translated, it gives CASSLGTGLHQPQHF. The V and J genes are TRBV27 and TRBJ1-5; possible D gene TRBD1, 6 bases. Germline-derived CDR1 and CDR2 are MNHEY and SMNVEV (reference sequence). V was trimmed by 2 bases and J by 5 bases, leaving 13 bases between them. The CDR3 runs 15 residues.

V and J are TRBV5-1 and TRBJ1-2; TRBD1 is a possible D gene (6 bases). CDR1 and CDR2 from the germline V gene are SGHRS and YFSETQ. The ends were cut back, 4 bases at V and 7 bases at J, with 14 bases in the middle. This CDR3 is 13 amino acids long. The CDR3 DNA is TGCGCCAGCAGCCTGGGACAAAGGGGTGGCTACACCTTC. Its protein product is CASSLGQRGGYTF.

This clone showed up just a few times. The genes are TRBV4-3 and TRBJ2-2; 7 positions match TRBD1. Germline CDR1 reads LGHNA; CDR2 reads YSLEER. This CDR3 has 15 amino acids. The V and J ends lost 4 bases and 7 bases, in that order; junction bases with no gene match: 9. The CDR3 region is CASSPRQGFGGELFF. Here the CDR3 DNA reads TGCGCCAGCAGCCCCCGACAGGGCTTCGGCGGGGAGCTGTTTTTT.

With respect to this clone: Other DNA sequences in this sample translate to the same CDR3. This sequence joins TRBV10-1 and TRBJ2-1; 7 bases are a match to TRBD2. Unmatched junction bases numbered 2, after V lost 0 bases and J lost 0 bases. Germline CDR1 and CDR2: WNHNN and SYGVQD (reference sequence). CDR3 size: 16 residues. CDR3 DNA sequence: TGCGCCAGCAGTGAGTCGACGGGAGGCTCCTACAATGAGCAGTTCTTC. This translates into CASSESTGGSYNEQFF.

This rearrangement joins TRBV11-2 to TRBJ2-2, with D maybe TRBD1 (5 bases). CDR1 and CDR2 from the germline V gene are SGHAT and FQNNGV. Trimming cost V 5 bases and J 0 bases, with 10 bases left between them. The CDR3 extends over 15 amino acids. CDR3 DNA: TGTGCCAGCAGCCCCATCAGGGCGAACACCGGGGAGCTGTTTTTT. Amino acids: CASSPIRANTGELFF.

This clone was found a few times. The chain carries TRBV7-9 and TRBJ2-5, with 8 bases that match TRBD1. The DNA end lines up better with TRBJ2-7; the J call may be wrong. The CDR3 has 15 amino acids. The germline V gene encodes CDR1 SEHNR and CDR2 FQNEAQ (reference sequence). The CDR3 loop reads CASSQTRTGSYEQYF. The DNA for the CDR3 is TGTGCCAGCAGTCAAACGCGGACAGGGTCTTACGAGCAGTACTTC.

The CDR3 DNA reads as TGTGCCAGCAGCTCTACAGGGACGGGGGCCAACGTCCTGACTTTC. It codes for CASSSTGTGANVLTF. The chain has TRBV11-1 and TRBJ2-6; weak D call: TRBD1 (6 bases). The CDR3 has 15 amino acids. V was cut by 4 bases and J by 4 bases, with 11 bases left in between. CDR1 and CDR2 (germline): SGHAT, FQDESV (reference sequence).

This clone was seen a few times. The chain uses TRBV7-2 and TRBJ1-3, with a weak D call TRBD1 (5 bases). CDR3 length: 18 residues. From germline, CDR1 is SGHTA and CDR2 FQGNSA. V lost 2 bases, J lost 0 bases, and 17 bases lay in between. CDR3 in DNA: TGTGCCAGCAGCTTAAATCTGGGCAGGGTAGACTCTGGAAACACCATATATTTT. Translation: CASSLNLGRVDSGNTIYF.

This clone was seen only a few times. The chain combines TRBV6-6 with TRBJ2-5; 8 nucleotides line up with TRBD1. Per germline, CDR1 MNHNY and CDR2 SVGAGI (reference sequence). The CDR3 is 15 amino acids. V dropped 5 bases and J dropped 5; count of bases not matched to a gene: 10. The CDR3: CASSRQGKAEETQYF. DNA for the CDR3: TGTGCCAGCAGTCGACAGGGGAAGGCGGAGGAGACCCAGTACTTC.

This clone was seen a handful of times. V gene TRBV7-9 combines with J gene TRBJ2-3; a possible D gene is TRBD2 (6 bases). V shed 11 bases and J shed 1 base, with 16 bases lying between them. The CDR3 has 14 amino acids. The V gene's germline CDR1 is SEHNR and CDR2 FQNEAQ (reference sequence). The CDR3, as DNA: TGTGCCGGGGACCGTCGGAGGGGCACAGATACGCAGTATTTT. This sequence encodes CAGDRRRGTDTQYF.

Only a few counts were recorded for this clone. The V call is TRBV9, the J call TRBJ2-5, with D perhaps TRBD1 (6 bases). The CDR3 extends over 15 amino acids. V shed 4 bases and J shed 1 base, with 14 bases lying between them. The germline gives CDR1 SGDLS, CDR2 YYNGEE. DNA for the CDR3: TGTGCCAGCAGCCCTAGAGGGGGTTTCCAAGAGACCCAGTACTTC. Translated, it gives CASSPRGGFQETQYF.

The chain is built from TRBV5-4 and TRBJ2-1, with 8 nucleotides matching TRBD2. There are 14 residues in the CDR3. The ends lost 3 bases at V and 9 bases at J; junction bases unmatched: 8. In germline, CDR1 is SGHNT, CDR2 YYREEE (reference sequence). Written as DNA, the CDR3 is TGTGCCAGCAGCTCGGGACTAGGAACGGTTGAGCAGTTCTTC. It is translated as CASSSGLGTVEQFF. Drawing the rest from reference TRBV5-4 and TRBJ2-1, the complete variable domain is ETGVTQSPTHLIKTRGQQVTLRCSSQSGHNTVSWYQQALGQGPQFIFQYYREEENGRGNFPPRFSGLQFPNYSSELNVNALELDDSALYLCASSSGLGTVEQFFGPGTRLTVL.

The chain joins TRBV2 to TRBJ2-1; 13 nucleotides line up with TRBD2. This CDR3 has 15 residues. Germline V gene data show CDR1 as SNHLY and CDR2 as FYNNEI. The junction had 0 bases not matched to a gene; V was cut back by 3 bases and J by 4 bases. In DNA, the CDR3 is TGTGCCAGCAGTGAGACTAGCGGGGGGTACAATGAGCAGTTCTTC. Protein: CASSETSGGYNEQFF. Full variable domain (rest looked up from reference TRBV2 and TRBJ2-1): EPEVTQTPSHQVTQMGQEVILRCVPISNHLYFYWYRQILGQKVEFLVSFYNNEISEKSEIFDDQFSVERPDGSNFTLKIRSTKLEDSAMYFCASSETSGGYNEQFFGPGTRLTVL.

The CDR3 nucleotides read TGCGCCAGCAGCCAAGATTTGATAAGCTCGCAGTACTTC. Protein sequence: CASSQDLISSQYF. J is TRBJ2-5 and V is TRBV4-3, with D unresolved. This CDR3 region has 13 residues. Trimming removed 0 bases from V and 11 bases from J, with 13 bases in between. Looked up from germline, CDR1 is LGHNA and CDR2 is YSLEER.

The chain uses TRBV20-1 and TRBJ2-7; 7 positions agree with TRBD2. Trimming cost V 3 bases and J 4 bases; bases outside gene matches: 0. The CDR3 has 11 residues. CDR1 is DFQATT and CDR2 is SNEGSKA in the germline V gene (reference sequence). Here the CDR3 DNA reads TGCAGTGCTAGGGGGGGGTACGAGCAGTACTTC. Encoded protein: CSARGGYEQYF.

In its sample, this clone was seen a few times. The chain is built from TRBV28 and TRBJ2-7; D is possibly TRBD2 (6 bases). Looked up from germline, CDR1 is MDHEN and CDR2 is SYDVKM. The CDR3 consists of 17 residues. V was cut by 8 bases and J by 4 bases, with 27 bases left in between. The CDR3, as DNA: TGTGCCAGCCCCCCCGCGGGGCGGGCACCACTTCAATACGAGCAGTACTTC. It yields the protein CASPPAGRAPLQYEQYF.